The next 31 T cell receptor beta chains were all read from a single sample in a study of blood T cell repertoires in COVID-19. Clones were sequenced by immunoSEQ multiplex PCR, and TCRdb holds only the in-frame ones, with some missing. Here the sample spans 240,000 or so clones, around 88% being singletons. Sequenced sample: peripheral blood. The receptors were gathered from an elderly man with acute or convalescent COVID-19.

The rearrangement uses TRBV6-4 and TRBJ1-1; D is perhaps TRBD1 (5 bases). This CDR3 is 16 amino acids long. Germline V gene sequence: CDR1 MRHNA, CDR2 SNTAGT. The V end lost 4 bases, the J end lost 0 bases, and 15 bases lay between the germline ends. CDR3 in amino acids: CASSGPMGGLNTEAFF. CDR3 nucleotides: TGTGCCAGCAGTGGACCCATGGGGGGGTTGAACACTGAAGCTTTCTTT.

The chain joins TRBV6-5 to TRBJ2-7, with 8 bases lining up with TRBD1. CDR3 size: 12 residues. The V segment lost 6 bases and the J segment 6 bases; nucleotides outside the gene matches: 4. CDR1 MNHEY and CDR2 SVGAGI come from the germline V gene. CDR3 loop: CASRTGVREQYF. As DNA, the CDR3 is TGTGCCAGCAGGACAGGGGTGCGCGAGCAGTACTTC.

V usage is TRBV4-2 and J usage is TRBJ1-2; D gene uncertain. Trimming took 6 bases from V and 5 from J, leaving 13 bases between them. The CDR3 loop spans 13 amino acids. CDR1 is LGHNA, CDR2 YNFKEQ, per germline. The CDR3 nucleotides are TGTGCCAGCAGTCGGGAGGGAGGATATGGCTACACCTTC. Translation gives CASSREGGYGYTF.

The J gene is TRBJ2-7, the V gene TRBV13, with 7 positions matching TRBD2. CDR3 length: 14 amino acids. Trimming cost V 5 bases and J 5 bases; bases outside gene matches: 9. Germline V gene sequence: CDR1 PRHDT, CDR2 FYEKMQ (reference sequence). The CDR3 loop reads CASSQFGRVDEQYF. The CDR3 nucleotides read TGTGCCAGCAGCCAATTTGGGAGGGTAGACGAGCAGTACTTC.

The J gene is TRBJ1-1, the V gene TRBV19; tentatively, D is TRBD1 (6 bases). The length of the CDR3 is 15 residues. V gave up 9 bases and J gave up 5 bases, with 22 bases separating them. CDR1 is LNHDA, CDR2 SQIVND, per germline (reference sequence). CDR3 sequence: CASFPRGGPRTEAFF. The CDR3, as DNA: TGTGCCAGCTTTCCCCGAGGGGGACCGAGGACTGAAGCTTTCTTT.

This rearrangement joins TRBV7-6 to TRBJ2-7, with 9 bases identical to TRBD1. V shed 1 base, J shed 2 bases, and the junction held 9 bases outside the gene matches. The CDR3 covers 17 residues. CDR1 is SGHVS, CDR2 FNYEAQ, per germline. CDR3 loop: CASSLVMGTGSPYEQYF. The DNA of the CDR3 is TGTGCCAGCAGCTTAGTGATGGGGACAGGGAGCCCCTACGAGCAGTACTTC. Combining the CDR3 with reference TRBV7-6 and TRBJ2-7 gives the whole variable domain GAGVSQSPRYKVTKRGQDVALRCDPISGHVSLYWYRQALGQGPEFLTYFNYEAQQDKSGLPNDRFSAERPEGSISTLTIQRTEQRDSAMYRCASSLVMGTGSPYEQYFGPGTRLTVT.

The chain uses TRBV5-4 and TRBJ2-1; TRBD1 agrees at 8 bases. V gave up 4 bases and J gave up 2 bases; unmatched junction bases: 5. The CDR3 sequence is 15 residues long. Germline V CDR1 and CDR2: SGHNT, YYREEE (reference sequence). The CDR3 nucleotides read TGTGCCAGCAGCCCGGACAGGGCGACCTACAATGAGCAGTTCTTC. It translates to CASSPDRATYNEQFF.

J is TRBJ1-5 and V is TRBV19; a weak D match, TRBD1 (5 bases). This CDR3 contains 14 residues. The V end was cut by 7 bases, the J end by 4 bases, with 14 bases between. Germline V CDR1 and CDR2: LNHDA, SQIVND (reference sequence). This CDR3 reads CASIAMAGNQPQHF. The CDR3 nucleotides read TGTGCCAGTATCGCGATGGCAGGGAATCAGCCCCAGCATTTT.

This clone was seen a handful of times. This sequence joins TRBV2 and TRBJ1-3; possible D gene TRBD1, 5 bases. With 7 bases removed from V and 0 bases from J, the gap between germline ends came to 13 bases. Germline V gene lookup returns CDR1 SNHLY and CDR2 FYNNEI. The CDR3 extends over 15 amino acids. CDR3 region: CASKAGTFSGNTIYF. CDR3 DNA: TGTGCCAGCAAGGCAGGGACTTTCTCTGGAAACACCATATATTTT. The full variable domain, rest sourced from reference TRBV2 and TRBJ1-3, is EPEVTQTPSHQVTQMGQEVILRCVPISNHLYFYWYRQILGQKVEFLVSFYNNEISEKSEIFDDQFSVERPDGSNFTLKIRSTKLEDSAMYFCASKAGTFSGNTIYFGEGSWLTVV.

This chain connects TRBV29-1 to TRBJ1-2; 8 nucleotides match TRBD1. Unmatched junction bases numbered 6, after V lost 5 bases and J lost 4 bases. Germline V CDR1 and CDR2: SQVTM, ANQGSEA. The CDR3 runs to 13 residues. This chain's CDR3 is CSVTTGAFYGYTF. In nucleotides, the CDR3 is TGCAGCGTTACGACAGGGGCTTTCTATGGCTACACCTTC.

CDR3 loop: CATSDGGLAGVVNEQFF. In nucleotides, the CDR3 is TGTGCCACCAGTGATGGAGGACTAGCGGGGGTAGTTAATGAGCAGTTCTTC. V gene TRBV24-1 combines with J gene TRBJ2-1, with 13 bases fitting TRBD2. Germline V gene sequence: CDR1 KGHDR, CDR2 SFDVKD. The CDR3 spans 17 residues. V shed 3 bases and J 7 bases; nucleotides not matched to a gene: 8.

CDR3 nucleotide sequence: TGTGCCAGCAGCGACCATCAGGGGGGCAATCAGCCCCAGCATTTT. This translates into CASSDHQGGNQPQHF. The chain carries TRBV28 and TRBJ1-5, with 7 nucleotides matching TRBD1. Per germline, CDR1 MDHEN and CDR2 SYDVKM. V lost 6 bases to trimming and J lost 2 bases; unmatched junction nucleotides: 7. The CDR3 length is 15 residues. The whole variable domain, filled in from reference TRBV28 and TRBJ1-5, reads DVKVTQSSRYLVKRTGEKVFLECVQDMDHENMFWYRQDPGLGLRLIYFSYDVKMKEKGDIPEGYSVSREKKERFSLILESASTNQTSMYLCASSDHQGGNQPQHFGDGTRLSIL.

The chain uses TRBV28 and TRBJ1-2, with D possibly being TRBD1 (5 bases). The CDR3 is 14 residues long. The V gene's germline CDR1 is MDHEN and CDR2 SYDVKM. Trimming removed 8 bases at V and 6 bases at J, with 19 bases between. The CDR3 coding sequence is TGTGCCAGCCGACCGGCCTCAGGGTGGGATGGCTACACCTTC. Amino acids: CASRPASGWDGYTF.

This clone came up once. CDR3 DNA: TGTGCCAGCAGTTTACTTTTTCCTAGCGGGACGAAGCAGTTCTTC. The encoded protein is CASSLLFPSGTKQFF. V gene TRBV28 combines with J gene TRBJ2-1; TRBD2 agrees at 9 bases. With 2 bases clipped from V and 11 bases from J, the junction kept 10 bases outside the gene matches. Germline V gene sequence: CDR1 MDHEN, CDR2 SYDVKM. This CDR3 spans 15 amino acids.

The chain employs TRBV7-8 and TRBJ2-5, with 9 bases aligning to TRBD1. Germline V gene sequence: CDR1 SGHVS, CDR2 FQNEAQ. V was clipped by 5 bases and J by 2 bases; unmatched bases: 3. There are 14 residues in the CDR3. Written as DNA, the CDR3 is TGTGCCAGCAGCCGAGACAGGGGGCAAGAGACCCAGTACTTC. It yields the protein CASSRDRGQETQYF.

V and J are TRBV7-2 and TRBJ1-5, with D possibly TRBD1 on 5 matching bases. The length of the CDR3 is 14 residues. V was clipped by 6 bases and J by 4 bases, with 13 bases between them. CDR1 and CDR2 (germline): SGHTA, FQGNSA. CDR3 sequence (DNA): TGTGCCAGCAGTCCAGGGTCCTTGAATCAGCCCCAGCATTTT. This codes for CASSPGSLNQPQHF. The entire variable domain, with the rest obtained from reference TRBV7-2 and TRBJ1-5, is as follows: GAGVSQSPSNKVTEKGKDVELRCDPISGHTALYWYRQSLGQGLEFLIYFQGNSAPDKSGLPSDRFSAERTGGSVSTLTIQRTQQEDSAVYLCASSPGSLNQPQHFGDGTRLSIL.

The chain uses TRBV20-1 and TRBJ1-1, with 7 bases lining up with TRBD1. Germline V gives CDR1 DFQATT, CDR2 SNEGSKA (reference sequence). This CDR3 has 14 amino acids. Trimming removed 3 bases from V and 5 bases from J; junction bases left unmatched: 9. The CDR3 protein is CSASKTGSPTEAFF. The CDR3 DNA is TGCAGTGCTAGTAAGACAGGGAGCCCGACTGAAGCTTTCTTT.

A few counts support this clone. The chain joins TRBV2 to TRBJ1-5; D is possibly TRBD1 (5 bases). The V end was cut by 6 bases, the J end by 0 bases, with 18 bases between. This CDR3 spans 17 amino acids. Germline CDR1 SNHLY, CDR2 FYNNEI. In DNA, the CDR3 is TGTGCCAGCAGCGGTTTAGGGGCCGGACGTAGCAATCAGCCCCAGCATTTT. Its translation: CASSGLGAGRSNQPQHF.

The chain couples TRBV27 to TRBJ1-5; D uncertain. V shed 6 bases and J shed 3 bases, with 24 bases lying between them. The CDR3 is made up of 18 amino acids. Per germline, CDR1 MNHEY and CDR2 SMNVEV (reference sequence). Written as DNA, the CDR3 is TGTGCCAGCAGCCTGCGGCAGCCTTCATCCATAAACAATCAGCCCCAGCATTTT. Translated, it gives CASSLRQPSSINNQPQHF.

The chain recombines TRBV7-2 with TRBJ1-2; 10 nucleotides align to TRBD1. V trimming: 0 bases; J trimming: 6 bases; junction bases outside the gene matches: 4. Germline CDR1 SGHTA, CDR2 FQGNSA. The CDR3 is 15 amino acids. CDR3 protein: CASSLAFGTGDGYTF. For the CDR3, the DNA is TGTGCCAGCAGCTTAGCTTTTGGGACAGGGGATGGCTACACCTTC.

The J gene is TRBJ2-5, the V gene TRBV18; 15 bases are a match to TRBD2. V shed 3 bases, J shed 10 bases, and the junction held 6 bases outside the gene matches. This CDR3 is 15 amino acids long. Per the germline V gene, CDR1 is KGHSH and CDR2 is LQKENI. The DNA for the CDR3 is TGTGCCAGCTCACCCGGGACTAGCGGGAGGTCTGACCAGTACTTC. Its protein is CASSPGTSGRSDQYF.

The J gene is TRBJ1-1, the V gene TRBV6-5; tentative D call: TRBD1 (5 bases). Germline V gene lookup returns CDR1 MNHEY and CDR2 SVGAGI. Trimming removed 6 bases from V and 6 bases from J, with 17 bases in between. The CDR3 is made up of 14 amino acids. CDR3 sequence: CASRQQGGRAEAFF. The CDR3 coding sequence is TGTGCCAGCAGGCAGCAGGGAGGGAGGGCTGAAGCTTTCTTT.

This chain joins TRBV19 and TRBJ1-2, with D uncertain. Trimming cost V 3 bases and J 4 bases, with 12 bases left between them. There are 14 residues in the CDR3. Looked up from germline, CDR1 is LNHDA and CDR2 is SQIVND (reference sequence). CDR3 in amino acids: CASSIGQVTYGYTF. CDR3 nucleotide sequence: TGTGCCAGTAGTATTGGTCAGGTCACCTATGGCTACACCTTC.

J is TRBJ2-3 and V is TRBV19, with 10 positions matching TRBD2. The CDR3 runs 15 residues. J gave up 3 bases and V 3 bases, and 3 bases lay outside the gene matches. From germline, CDR1 is LNHDA and CDR2 SQIVND (reference sequence). The CDR3 is CASSMLAGATDTQYF. CDR3 bases: TGTGCCAGTAGTATGCTAGCGGGAGCGACAGATACGCAGTATTTT.

This clone was detected once. The rearrangement joins TRBV5-1 to TRBJ2-1; D is perhaps TRBD2 (7 bases). V lost 4 bases and J lost 1, with 24 bases in between. CDR1 and CDR2 from the germline V gene are SGHRS and YFSETQ. The CDR3 is made up of 19 amino acids. The CDR3: CASSPQLARKGGSYNEQFF. In DNA form, the CDR3 reads TGCGCCAGCAGCCCCCAACTAGCGCGGAAGGGGGGATCCTACAATGAGCAGTTCTTC. Filled out from reference TRBV5-1 and TRBJ2-1, the complete variable domain reads KAGVTQTPRYLIKTRGQQVTLSCSPISGHRSVSWYQQTPGQGLQFLFEYFSETQRNKGNFPGRFSGRQFSNSRSEMNVSTLELGDSALYLCASSPQLARKGGSYNEQFFGPGTRLTVL.

V and J are TRBV5-1 and TRBJ2-5, with 7 bases identical to TRBD1. CDR3 length equals 14 residues. V shed 2 bases and J 5 bases; nucleotides not matched to a gene: 6. CDR1 and CDR2 (germline): SGHRS, YFSETQ. This CDR3 reads CASSLNRGVETQYF. DNA for the CDR3: TGCGCCAGCAGCTTAAACAGGGGAGTGGAGACCCAGTACTTC.

This clone has just a few counts. This sequence joins TRBV5-1 and TRBJ2-1; 9 bases fit TRBD2. V lost 0 bases, J lost 0 bases, and 10 bases stayed unmatched. From germline, CDR1 is SGHRS and CDR2 YFSETQ. There are 19 residues in the CDR3. The CDR3 loop is CASSLGSGGSLSSYNEQFF. The CDR3 DNA reads as TGCGCCAGCAGCTTGGGAAGCGGGGGGAGCCTGAGCTCCTACAATGAGCAGTTCTTC.

The chain joins TRBV7-2 to TRBJ1-1; TRBD1 might be the D (6 bases). With 4 bases removed from V and 1 base from J, the gap between germline ends came to 22 bases. CDR1 is SGHTA, CDR2 FQGNSA, per germline. The CDR3 is 18 residues long. The CDR3 nucleotides are TGTGCCAGCAGCTGGGGACATCCCTGGGGCATGGGGAACACTGAAGCTTTCTTT. Protein sequence: CASSWGHPWGMGNTEAFF.

The rearrangement uses TRBV6-5 and TRBJ2-5; 8 bases are a match to TRBD1. CDR3 length: 14 residues. Trimming at V came to 6 bases and at J to 6 bases, leaving 9 bases not matched to a gene. CDR1 MNHEY and CDR2 SVGAGI come from the germline V gene. The CDR3 reads CASRGQGAGKTQYF. The CDR3 bases are TGTGCCAGCAGGGGGCAGGGGGCGGGGAAGACCCAGTACTTC.

The chain recombines TRBV7-9 with TRBJ1-5; possibly TRBD1 for D (6 bases). The V gene lost 0 bases and the J gene lost 5 bases, with 11 bases spanning the gap. Germline V gene lookup returns CDR1 SEHNR and CDR2 FQNEAQ (reference sequence). CDR3 size: 15 residues. The CDR3 DNA sequence: TGTGCCAGCAGCTTAGCTGGCCAGGGGTATCAGCCCCAGCATTTT. This gives the protein CASSLAGQGYQPQHF.

The chain links TRBV5-4 to TRBJ1-6; TRBD1 matches at 8 bases. The CDR3 totals 15 residues. CDR1 is SGHNT and CDR2 is YYREEE in the germline V gene (reference sequence). V lost 4 bases and J lost 5; bases outside the gene matches: 5. For the CDR3, the DNA is TGTGCCAGCAGCCTTGGGGGACAGGATAATTCACCCCTCCACTTT. Translated: CASSLGGQDNSPLHF.